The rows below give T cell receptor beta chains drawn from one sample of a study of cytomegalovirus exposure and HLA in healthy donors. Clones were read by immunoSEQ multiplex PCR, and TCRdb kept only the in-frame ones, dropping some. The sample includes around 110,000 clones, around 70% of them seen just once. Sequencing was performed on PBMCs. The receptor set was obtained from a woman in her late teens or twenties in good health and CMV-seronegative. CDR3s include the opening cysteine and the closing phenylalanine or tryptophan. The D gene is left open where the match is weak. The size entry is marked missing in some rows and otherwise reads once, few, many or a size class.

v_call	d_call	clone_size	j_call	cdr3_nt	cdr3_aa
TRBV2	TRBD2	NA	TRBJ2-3	TGTGCCAGCAGGAAGGGACTAGCGGGGGTCACCACAGATACGCAGTATTTT	CASRKGLAGVTTDTQYF
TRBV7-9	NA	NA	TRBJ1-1	TGTGCCAGCAGCGCGTCTTATGAAGCTTTCTTT	CASSASYEAFF
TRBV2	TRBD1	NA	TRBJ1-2	TGTGCCAGCAGACCATATTCGGGGGACAGGGGACGGAGTGGCTACACCTTC	CASRPYSGDRGRSGYTF
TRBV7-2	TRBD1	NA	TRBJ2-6	TGTGCCAGCAGCCCCGGGACAGGGGCAGGTGGGGCCAACGTCCTGACTTTC	CASSPGTGAGGANVLTF
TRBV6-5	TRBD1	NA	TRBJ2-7	TGTGCCAGCAGTTACTCGGGCAGGGGGAACTACGAGCAGTACTTC	CASSYSGRGNYEQYF
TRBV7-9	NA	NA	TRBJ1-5	TGTGCCAGCACCGGGGGGGGACGCAATCAGCCCCAGCATTTT	CASTGGGRNQPQHF
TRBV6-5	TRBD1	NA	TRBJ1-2	TGTGCCAGCAGTTACTCGGCGGCAGGGGGTCGAGGCTACACCTTC	CASSYSAAGGRGYTF
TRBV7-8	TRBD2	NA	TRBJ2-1	TGTGCCACTGGGGGACTAGCGGGGGGGCCCCACAATGAGCAGTTCTTC	CATGGLAGGPHNEQFF
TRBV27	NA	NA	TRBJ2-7	TGTGCCAGCAGTCCCCGCCCCGGTCTCGAGCAGTACTTC	CASSPRPGLEQYF
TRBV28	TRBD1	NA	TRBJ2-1	TGTGCCAGCACCGGACAGGGTGTTAATGAGCAGTTCTTC	CASTGQGVNEQFF
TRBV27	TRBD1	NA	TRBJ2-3	TGTGCCAGCAGTCCAGGACAGGGGCCAGATACGCAGTATTTT	CASSPGQGPDTQYF
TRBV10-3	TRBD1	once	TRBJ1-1	TGTGCCATCAGTCGGGACAGGGAAGGGGCTGAAGCTTTCTTT	CAISRDREGAEAFF
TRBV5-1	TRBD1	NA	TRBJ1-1	TGCGCCAGCAGCGGATCGACAGGGATGAACACTGAAGCTTTCTTT	CASSGSTGMNTEAFF
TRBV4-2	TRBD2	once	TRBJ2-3	TGTGCCAGCAGCCAAGATGCTGCTAGCGGGGGTGCCTTTCTCACAGATACGCAGTATTTT	CASSQDAASGGAFLTDTQYF
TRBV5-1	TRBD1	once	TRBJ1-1	TGCGCCAGCAGCTTGGGGACAGGGGGCTCTGGAACTGAAGCTTTCTTT	CASSLGTGGSGTEAFF
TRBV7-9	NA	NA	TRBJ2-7	TGTGCCAGCAGCTTAGAGTCCAGGGCAGTCGAGCAGTACTTC	CASSLESRAVEQYF
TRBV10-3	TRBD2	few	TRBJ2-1	TGTGCCATCAGTGAAGGACCTACTAGCGCCGGATACAATGAGCAGTTCTTC	CAISEGPTSAGYNEQFF
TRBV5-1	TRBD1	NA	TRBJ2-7	TGCGCCAGCCACATGGGACAGGGGGCGCACGAGCAGTACTTC	CASHMGQGAHEQYF
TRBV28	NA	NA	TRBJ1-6	TGTGCCAGCAGTGAACAGCCGTCGGGGAGATCACCCCTCCACTTT	CASSEQPSGRSPLHF
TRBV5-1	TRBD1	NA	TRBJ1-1	TGCGCCAGCAGCTGGACAGGGCCTTCGATCAACACTGAAGCTTTCTTT	CASSWTGPSINTEAFF
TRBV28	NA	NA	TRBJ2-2	TGTGCCAGCTACTCACAGGGAACGAACACCGGGGAGCTGTTTTTT	CASYSQGTNTGELFF
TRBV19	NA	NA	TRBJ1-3	TGTGCCAGTAGTATGGGCAAGACCTCTGGAAACACCATATATTTT	CASSMGKTSGNTIYF
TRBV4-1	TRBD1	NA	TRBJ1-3	TGCGCCAGCAGCCAAGTACAGGGGCACTCTGGAAACACCATATATTTT	CASSQVQGHSGNTIYF
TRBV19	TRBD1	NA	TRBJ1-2	TGTGCCAGTAGTTCCTGGGACAGGGCCCCCTTCGGCTACACCTTC	CASSSWDRAPFGYTF
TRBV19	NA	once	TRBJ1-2	TGTGCCAGTAGTGGCGGAGGGAGAGGAAGGGGCTACACCTTC	CASSGGGRGRGYTF
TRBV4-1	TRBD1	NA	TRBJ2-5	TGCGCCAGCAGCCCCATACCGGGACAGGGCGAAGAGACCCAGTACTTC	CASSPIPGQGEETQYF
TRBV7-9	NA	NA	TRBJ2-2	TGTGCCAGCAGCTTAGGTGGGGCAGGGGAGCTGTTTTTT	CASSLGGAGELFF
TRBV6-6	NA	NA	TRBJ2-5	TGTGCCAGCAGTCCCAACAGGGAACGCTTAGAGACCCAGTACTTC	CASSPNRERLETQYF
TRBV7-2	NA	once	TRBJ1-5	TGTGCCAGCAGCATCAGGGAAGAGACCAATCAGCCCCAGCATTTT	CASSIREETNQPQHF
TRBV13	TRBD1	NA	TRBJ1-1	TGTGCCAGCAGCTACAACAGGGGTGGGTCCATGGAAGCTTTCTTT	CASSYNRGGSMEAFF
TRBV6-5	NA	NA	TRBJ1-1	TGTGCCAGCAGAACAGGGAACACTGAAGCTTTCTTT	CASRTGNTEAFF
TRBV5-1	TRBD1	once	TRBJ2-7	TGCGCCAGCAGCTCCCGGGACAGGGGGATCGAGCAGTACTTC	CASSSRDRGIEQYF
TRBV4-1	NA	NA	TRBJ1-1	TGCGCCAGCAGCCTTAGAGGGGACACGAACACTGAAGCTTTCTTT	CASSLRGDTNTEAFF
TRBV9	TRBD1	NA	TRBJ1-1	TGTGCCAGCAGCGGCTCGGACAGGGCAGCTGAAGCTTTCTTT	CASSGSDRAAEAFF
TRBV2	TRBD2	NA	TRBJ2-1	TGTGCCAGCAGTGGGGCGGGGGGGTGGAATGAGCAGTTCTTC	CASSGAGGWNEQFF
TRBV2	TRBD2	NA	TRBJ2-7	TGTGCCAGCGGGAGGGACTCGTCCTACGAGCAGTACTTC	CASGRDSSYEQYF
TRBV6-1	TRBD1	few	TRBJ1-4	TGTGCCAGCAGTGAGGGACAGGGGTATGAAAAACTGTTTTTT	CASSEGQGYEKLFF
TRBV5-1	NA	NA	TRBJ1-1	TGCGCCAGCAGCTTTACCTCCGGGAACACTGAAGCTTTCTTT	CASSFTSGNTEAFF
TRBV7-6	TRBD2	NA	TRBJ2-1	TGTGCCAGCAGTCCAAGGACTAGCGGGGGGGCCGATGAGCAGTTCTTC	CASSPRTSGGADEQFF
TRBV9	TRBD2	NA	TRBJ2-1	TGTGCCAGCAGTCACCCGATAACCTCTAGCGGGGGGAGGGAAAATGAGCAGTTCTTC	CASSHPITSSGGRENEQFF
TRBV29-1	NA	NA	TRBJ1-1	TGCAGCGTTGGCCCGGGTTTAAACACTGAGGCTTTCTTT	CSVGPGLNTEAFF
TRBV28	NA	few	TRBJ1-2	TGTGCCAGCAGTTTACGGCTCAGGGTAGACTATGGCTACACCTTC	CASSLRLRVDYGYTF
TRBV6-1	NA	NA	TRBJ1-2	TGTGCCAGCAGTGAAGCGCTTTATACAGTAGATAACTATGGCTACACCTTC	CASSEALYTVDNYGYTF
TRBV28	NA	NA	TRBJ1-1	TGTGCCAGCAGTTTGACAGGAGTGAACACTGAAGCTTTCTTT	CASSLTGVNTEAFF